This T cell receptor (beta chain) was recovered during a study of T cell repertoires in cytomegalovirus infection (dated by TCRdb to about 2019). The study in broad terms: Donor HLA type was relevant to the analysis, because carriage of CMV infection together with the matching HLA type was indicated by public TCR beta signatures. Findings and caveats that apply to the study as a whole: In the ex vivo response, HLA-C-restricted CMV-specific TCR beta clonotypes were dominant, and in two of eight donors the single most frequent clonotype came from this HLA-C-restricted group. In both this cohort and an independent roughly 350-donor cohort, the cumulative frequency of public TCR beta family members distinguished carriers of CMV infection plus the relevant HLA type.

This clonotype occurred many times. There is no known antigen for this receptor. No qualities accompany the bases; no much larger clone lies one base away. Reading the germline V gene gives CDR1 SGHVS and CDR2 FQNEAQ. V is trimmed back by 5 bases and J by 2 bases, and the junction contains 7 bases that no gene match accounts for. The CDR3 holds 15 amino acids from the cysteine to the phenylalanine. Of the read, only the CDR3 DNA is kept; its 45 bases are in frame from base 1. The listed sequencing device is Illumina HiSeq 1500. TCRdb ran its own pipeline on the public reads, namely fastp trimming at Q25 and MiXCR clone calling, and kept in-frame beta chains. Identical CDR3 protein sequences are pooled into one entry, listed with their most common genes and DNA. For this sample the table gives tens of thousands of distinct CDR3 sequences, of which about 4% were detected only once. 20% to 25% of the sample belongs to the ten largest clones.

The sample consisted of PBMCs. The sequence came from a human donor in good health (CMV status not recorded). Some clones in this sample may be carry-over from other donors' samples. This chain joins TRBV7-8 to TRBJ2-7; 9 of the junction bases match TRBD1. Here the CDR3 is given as CASSKWTGDTYEQYF. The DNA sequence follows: TGTGCCAGCAGCAAATGGACAGGGGACACCTACGAGCAGTACTTC.